A selection of T cell receptor beta chains follows, all from one sample in a study of T cell repertoires in ileal Crohn's disease. The table came from immunoSEQ multiplex PCR; TCRdb's copy has only in-frame clones and leaves some out. This table holds some 4,000 clones, around four fifths found once. Sequenced sample: ileal tissue. The source is an adult with Crohn's disease. CDR3s include the opening cysteine and the closing phenylalanine or tryptophan. Clone size is given for some rows only: seen once, a few or many times, or a class if the clone is expanded.

clone size	J gene	V gene	CDR3 protein
-	TRBJ2-7	TRBV7-9	CASSSTNIEDEQYF
-	TRBJ2-1	TRBV27	CASSYTSGRPYNEQFF
-	TRBJ1-2	TRBV5-5	CASSLRVTNYGYTF
-	TRBJ1-3	TRBV5-6	CASSGGRFSGNTIYF
-	TRBJ2-3	TRBV27	CASSSGREPADTQYF
-	TRBJ2-1	TRBV6-6	CASSYSSNEQFF
few	TRBJ2-1	TRBV6-4	CASSALPPYNEQFF
-	TRBJ2-1	TRBV7-9	CASSTLAPGGSSYNEQFF
-	TRBJ1-1	TRBV5-1	CASTLLDGNTEAFF
-	TRBJ2-7	TRBV5-1	CASSWNRDDSEQYF
-	TRBJ1-3	TRBV18	CASSPSGGGGNTIYF
large	TRBJ2-5	TRBV4-3	CASSQDLRGGIREETQYF
-	TRBJ2-7	TRBV30	CAWSVSTYEQYF
-	TRBJ1-2	TRBV19	CASSMADRVGGYTF
-	TRBJ2-7	TRBV7-9	CASSPPGGPSHEQYF
-	TRBJ1-5	TRBV15	CATSRDPRADQPQHF
once	TRBJ2-5	TRBV7-6	CASSLGSGTRETQYF
few	TRBJ1-6	TRBV27	CASSLLLRGDSPLHF
-	TRBJ2-1	TRBV18	CASAPGTSGYNEQFF
-	TRBJ1-3	TRBV4-3	CASSPTGGNGNTIYF
-	TRBJ1-1	TRBV7-2	CASIRGQENTEAFF
-	TRBJ2-5	TRBV6-5	CASSRQEKETQYF
-	TRBJ1-5	TRBV4-3	CASSQDPGGDQPQHF
-	TRBJ2-1	TRBV7-3	CASSSSGAKYNEQFF
few	TRBJ1-1	TRBV19	CASSIGGQTGRDEAFF
-	TRBJ1-4	TRBV18	CASSLNRDRGAATNEKLFF
large	TRBJ1-2	TRBV7-2	CASSLVGQGYGYTF
-	TRBJ1-1	TRBV4-1	CASSQGQTGFGTEAFF
-	TRBJ2-2	TRBV30	CAWSRSGEIRNTGELFF
-	TRBJ1-2	TRBV5-8	CASSTDRGSYGYTF
-	TRBJ2-7	TRBV28	CASSFPRGRAEQYF
-	TRBJ2-1	TRBV2	CASSTASGAYNEQFF
-	TRBJ2-1	TRBV11-3	CASSRGMEGEQFF
-	TRBJ2-5	TRBV27	CASRELAVRETQYF
-	TRBJ2-7	TRBV7-9	CASSSQAAGPGEQYF
-	TRBJ2-2	TRBV5-1	CASSLVQGGTGELFF
-	TRBJ1-1	TRBV7-2	CASSSPGSIGRMNTEAFF
-	TRBJ2-7	TRBV11-3	CASTPSREPPYHYYEQYF
once	TRBJ1-4	TRBV18	CASYKAGLAGEKLFF
-	TRBJ1-5	TRBV27	CASSRQALGHQPQHF
-	TRBJ1-2	TRBV6-6	CASSYSRQSYGYTF
-	TRBJ2-7	TRBV29-1	CSVVQGAIDEQYF
-	TRBJ1-3	TRBV29-1	CSVQGSGNTIYF
-	TRBJ1-1	TRBV19	CASSPLRDRGITEAFF
few	TRBJ2-1	TRBV18	CASSVQNYNEQFF
-	TRBJ1-1	TRBV11-3	CASSLGQGNTEAFF
few	TRBJ2-1	TRBV6-1	CASSGERGVDNEQFF
-	TRBJ1-2	TRBV9	CASSVGNANYGYTF
-	TRBJ2-7	TRBV5-4	CASSLDGYSYEQYF
-	TRBJ1-1	TRBV4-2	CASSQEDRGTEAFF
few	TRBJ2-3	TRBV10-1	CASSESPGGTQYF
-	TRBJ2-2	TRBV19	CASSEERGGLPGELFF
-	TRBJ2-3	TRBV10-3	CAISERERGDTQYF
-	TRBJ1-1	TRBV6-1	CASSLGTGRTEAFF